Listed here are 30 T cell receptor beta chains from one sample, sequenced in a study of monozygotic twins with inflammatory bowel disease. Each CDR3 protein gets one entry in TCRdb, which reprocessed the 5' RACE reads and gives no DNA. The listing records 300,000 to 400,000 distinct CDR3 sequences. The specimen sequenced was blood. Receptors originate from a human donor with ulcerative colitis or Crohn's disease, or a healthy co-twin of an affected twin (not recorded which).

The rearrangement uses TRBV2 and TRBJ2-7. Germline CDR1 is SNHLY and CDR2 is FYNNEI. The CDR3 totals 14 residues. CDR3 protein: CASRADRNSYEQYF.

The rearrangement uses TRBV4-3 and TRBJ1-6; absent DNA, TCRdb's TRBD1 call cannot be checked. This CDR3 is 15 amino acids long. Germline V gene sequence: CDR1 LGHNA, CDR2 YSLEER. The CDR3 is CASSRLDSPYSPLHF.

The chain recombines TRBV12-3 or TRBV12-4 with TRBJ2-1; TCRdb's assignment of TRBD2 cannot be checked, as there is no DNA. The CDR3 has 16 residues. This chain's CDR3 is CASSLYGGGAYNEQFF.

The CDR3 here is CASSPRDRAPSYEQYF. This chain connects TRBV5-1 to TRBJ2-7; the TCRdb call, TRBD1, lacks DNA for checking. The V gene's germline CDR1 is SGHRS and CDR2 YFSETQ. This CDR3 is 16 amino acids long.

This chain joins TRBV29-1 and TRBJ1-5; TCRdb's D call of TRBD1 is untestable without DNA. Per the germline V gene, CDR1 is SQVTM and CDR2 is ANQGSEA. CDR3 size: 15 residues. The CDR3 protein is CSVAFGGQGSQPQHF. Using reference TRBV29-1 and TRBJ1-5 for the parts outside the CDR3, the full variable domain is SAVISQKPSRDICQRGTSLTIQCQVDSQVTMMFWYRQQPGQSLTLIATANQGSEATYESGFVIDKFPISRPNLTFSTLTVSNMSPEDSSIYLCSVAFGGQGSQPQHFGDGTRLSIL.

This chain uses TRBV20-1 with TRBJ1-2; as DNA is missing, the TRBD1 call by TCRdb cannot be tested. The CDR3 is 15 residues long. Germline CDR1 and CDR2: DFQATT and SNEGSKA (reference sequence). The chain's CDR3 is CSARDPGQGNYGYTF.

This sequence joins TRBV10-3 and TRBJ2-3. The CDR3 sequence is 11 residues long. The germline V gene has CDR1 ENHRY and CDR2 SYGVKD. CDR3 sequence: CATLRADTQYF.

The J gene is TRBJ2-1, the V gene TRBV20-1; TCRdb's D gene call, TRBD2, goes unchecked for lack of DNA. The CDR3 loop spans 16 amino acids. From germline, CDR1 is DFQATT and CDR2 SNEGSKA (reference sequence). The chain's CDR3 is CSARDSRGASGNEQFF.

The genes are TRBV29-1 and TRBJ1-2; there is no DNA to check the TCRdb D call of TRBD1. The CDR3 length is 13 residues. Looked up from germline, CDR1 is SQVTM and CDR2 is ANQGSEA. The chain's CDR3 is CSAVAGHFYGYTF.

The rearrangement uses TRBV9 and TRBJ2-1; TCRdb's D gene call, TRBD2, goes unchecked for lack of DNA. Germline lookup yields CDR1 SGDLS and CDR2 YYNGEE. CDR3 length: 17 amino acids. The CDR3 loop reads CASSAPRGLAWDNEQFF.

The CDR3 loop is CASSLLGDTEAFF. The genes are TRBV7-9 and TRBJ1-1; the D call of TRBD1 rests on TCRdb alone, since no DNA is present to check it. CDR1 SEHNR and CDR2 FQNEAQ come from the germline V gene (reference sequence). This CDR3 contains 13 residues.

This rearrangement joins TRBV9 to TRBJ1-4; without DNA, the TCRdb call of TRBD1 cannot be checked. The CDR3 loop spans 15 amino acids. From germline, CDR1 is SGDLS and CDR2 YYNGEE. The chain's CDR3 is CASSIQGARDEKLFF.

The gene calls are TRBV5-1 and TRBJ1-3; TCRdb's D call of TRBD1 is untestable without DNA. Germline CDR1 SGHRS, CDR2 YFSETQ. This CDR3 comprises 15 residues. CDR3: CASSRDRNSGNTIYF.

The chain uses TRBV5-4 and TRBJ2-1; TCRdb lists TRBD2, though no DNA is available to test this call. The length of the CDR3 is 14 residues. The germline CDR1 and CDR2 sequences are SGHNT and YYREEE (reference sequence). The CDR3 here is CASSKREKHNEQFF.

This CDR3 reads CASSLGFRDKETQYF. V gene TRBV5-1 combines with J gene TRBJ2-5. CDR3 length: 15 amino acids. Germline CDR1 reads SGHRS; CDR2 reads YFSETQ.

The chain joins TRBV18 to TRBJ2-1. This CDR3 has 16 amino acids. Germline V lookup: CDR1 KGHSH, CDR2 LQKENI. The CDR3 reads CASSPPRGSSYNEQFF.

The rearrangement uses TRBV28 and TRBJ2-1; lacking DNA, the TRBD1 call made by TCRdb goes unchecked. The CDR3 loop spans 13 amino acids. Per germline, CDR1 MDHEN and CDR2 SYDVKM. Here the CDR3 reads CASSFGGLNEQFF.

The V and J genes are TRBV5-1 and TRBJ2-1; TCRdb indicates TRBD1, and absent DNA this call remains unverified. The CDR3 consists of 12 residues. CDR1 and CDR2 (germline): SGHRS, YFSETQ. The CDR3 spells CASSQQTGEQFF.

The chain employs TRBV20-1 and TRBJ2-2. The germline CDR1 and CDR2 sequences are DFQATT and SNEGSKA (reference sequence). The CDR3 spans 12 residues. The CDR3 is CSARAVAGELFF.

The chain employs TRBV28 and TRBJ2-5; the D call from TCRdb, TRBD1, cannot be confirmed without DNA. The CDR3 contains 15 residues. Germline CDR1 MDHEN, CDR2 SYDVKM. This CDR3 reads CATVRSGAIQETQYF.

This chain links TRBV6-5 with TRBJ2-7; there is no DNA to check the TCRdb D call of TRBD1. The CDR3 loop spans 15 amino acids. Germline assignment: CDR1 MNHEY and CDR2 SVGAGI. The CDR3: CASSYGTGIYYEQYF.

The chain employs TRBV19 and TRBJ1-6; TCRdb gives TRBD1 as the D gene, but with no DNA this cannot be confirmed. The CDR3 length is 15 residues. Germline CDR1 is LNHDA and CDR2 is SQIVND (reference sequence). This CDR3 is CASRAGTGVLSPLHF.

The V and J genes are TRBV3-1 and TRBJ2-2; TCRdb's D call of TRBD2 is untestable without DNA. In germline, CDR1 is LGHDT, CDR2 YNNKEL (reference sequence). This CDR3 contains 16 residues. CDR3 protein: CASSQTTSSNTGELFF. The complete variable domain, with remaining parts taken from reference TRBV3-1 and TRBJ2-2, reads DTAVSQTPKYLVTQMGNDKSIKCEQNLGHDTMYWYKQDSKKFLKIMFSYNNKELIINETVPNRFSPKSPDKAHLNLHINSLELGDSAVYFCASSQTTSSNTGELFFGEGSRLTVL.

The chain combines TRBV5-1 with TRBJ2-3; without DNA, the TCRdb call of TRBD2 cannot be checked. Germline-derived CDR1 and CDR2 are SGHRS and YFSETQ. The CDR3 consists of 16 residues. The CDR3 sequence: CASSYPSGRMGDTQYF.

CDR3 sequence reads: CASTQVNTGELFF. V and J are TRBV6-5 and TRBJ2-2. CDR1 MNHEY and CDR2 SVGAGI come from the germline V gene. This CDR3 contains 13 residues.

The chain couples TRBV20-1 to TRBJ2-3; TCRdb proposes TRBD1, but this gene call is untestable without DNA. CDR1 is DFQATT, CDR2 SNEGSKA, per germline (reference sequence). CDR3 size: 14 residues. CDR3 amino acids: CSAGRQGLIDTQYF.

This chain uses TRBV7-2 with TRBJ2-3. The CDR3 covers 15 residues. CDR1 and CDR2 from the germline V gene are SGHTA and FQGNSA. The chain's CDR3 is CASSLRGGATDTQYF.

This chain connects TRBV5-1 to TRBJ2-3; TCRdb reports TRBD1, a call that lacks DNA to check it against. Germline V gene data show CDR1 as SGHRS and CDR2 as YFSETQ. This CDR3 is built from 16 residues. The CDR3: CASSLGVGGSTDTQYF.

CDR3 loop: CATKQGRNTDTQYF. The rearrangement links TRBV15 to TRBJ2-3; TCRdb calls TRBD1, which cannot be checked without DNA. This CDR3 comprises 14 residues. Per germline, CDR1 LNHNV and CDR2 YYDKDF (reference sequence).

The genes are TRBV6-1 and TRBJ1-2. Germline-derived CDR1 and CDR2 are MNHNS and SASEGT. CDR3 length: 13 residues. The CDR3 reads CASSESWTHGYTF.